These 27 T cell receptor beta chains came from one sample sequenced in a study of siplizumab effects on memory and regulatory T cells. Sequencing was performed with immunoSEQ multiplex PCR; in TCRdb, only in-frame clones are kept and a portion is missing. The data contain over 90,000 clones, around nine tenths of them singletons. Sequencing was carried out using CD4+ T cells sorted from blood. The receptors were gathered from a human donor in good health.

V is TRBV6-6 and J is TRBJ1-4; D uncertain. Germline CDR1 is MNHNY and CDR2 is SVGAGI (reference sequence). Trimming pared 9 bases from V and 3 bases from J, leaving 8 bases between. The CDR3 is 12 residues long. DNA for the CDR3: TGTGCCAGTGGGGTGGCTAATGAAAAACTGTTTTTT. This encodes CASGVANEKLFF.

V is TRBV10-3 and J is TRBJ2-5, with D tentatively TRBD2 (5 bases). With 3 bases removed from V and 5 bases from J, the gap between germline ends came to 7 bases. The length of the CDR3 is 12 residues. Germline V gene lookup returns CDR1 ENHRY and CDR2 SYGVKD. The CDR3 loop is CAISDRGETQYF. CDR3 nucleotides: TGTGCCATCAGTGATCGGGGTGAGACCCAGTACTTC.

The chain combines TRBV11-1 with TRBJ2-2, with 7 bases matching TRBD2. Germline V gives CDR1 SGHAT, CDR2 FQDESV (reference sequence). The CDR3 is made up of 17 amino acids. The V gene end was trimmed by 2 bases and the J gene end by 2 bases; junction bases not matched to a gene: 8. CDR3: CASSLSRGLPNTGELFF. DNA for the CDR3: TGTGCCAGCAGCTTATCGAGGGGACTACCAAACACCGGGGAGCTGTTTTTT.

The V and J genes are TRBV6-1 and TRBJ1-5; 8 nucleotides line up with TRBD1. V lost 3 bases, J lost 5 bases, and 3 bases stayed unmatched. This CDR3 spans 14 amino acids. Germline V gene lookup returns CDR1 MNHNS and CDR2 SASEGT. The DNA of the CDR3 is TGTGCCAGCAGTGACGACAGGGGTGATCAGCCCCAGCATTTT. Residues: CASSDDRGDQPQHF.

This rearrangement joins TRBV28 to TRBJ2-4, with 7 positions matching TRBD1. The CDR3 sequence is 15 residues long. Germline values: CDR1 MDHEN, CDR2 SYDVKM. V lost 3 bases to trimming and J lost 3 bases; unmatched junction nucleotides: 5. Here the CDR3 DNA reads TGTGCCAGCAGTTTTAAGGGGGCCGGCAAAAACATTCAGTACTTC. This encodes CASSFKGAGKNIQYF. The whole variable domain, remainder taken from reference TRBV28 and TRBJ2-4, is DVKVTQSSRYLVKRTGEKVFLECVQDMDHENMFWYRQDPGLGLRLIYFSYDVKMKEKGDIPEGYSVSREKKERFSLILESASTNQTSMYLCASSFKGAGKNIQYFGAGTRLSVL.

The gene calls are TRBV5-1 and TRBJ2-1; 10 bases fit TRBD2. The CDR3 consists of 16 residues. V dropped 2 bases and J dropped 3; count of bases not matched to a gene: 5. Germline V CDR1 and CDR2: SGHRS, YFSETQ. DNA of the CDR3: TGCGCCAGCAGCTTTGGCCTAGCGGGAGTCTACAATGAGCAGTTCTTC. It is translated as CASSFGLAGVYNEQFF.

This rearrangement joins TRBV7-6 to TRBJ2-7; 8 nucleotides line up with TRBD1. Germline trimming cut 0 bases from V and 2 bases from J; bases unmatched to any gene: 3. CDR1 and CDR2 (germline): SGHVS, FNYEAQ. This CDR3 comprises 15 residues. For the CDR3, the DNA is TGTGCCAGCAGCTTAGCTGGACAGGGTACCTACGAGCAGTACTTC. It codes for CASSLAGQGTYEQYF.

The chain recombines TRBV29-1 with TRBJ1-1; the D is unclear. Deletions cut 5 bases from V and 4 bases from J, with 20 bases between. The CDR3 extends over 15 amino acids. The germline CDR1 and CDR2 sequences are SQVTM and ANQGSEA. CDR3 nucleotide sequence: TGCAGCGTTCAAACACAGACACAATGGTCCACTGAAGCTTTCTTT. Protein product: CSVQTQTQWSTEAFF.

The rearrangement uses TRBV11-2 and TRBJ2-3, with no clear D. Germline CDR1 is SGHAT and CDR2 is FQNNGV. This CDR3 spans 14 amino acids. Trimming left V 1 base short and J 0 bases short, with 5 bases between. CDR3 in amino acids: CASSLGRSTDTQYF. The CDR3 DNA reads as TGTGCCAGCAGCTTAGGCAGGAGCACAGATACGCAGTATTTT.

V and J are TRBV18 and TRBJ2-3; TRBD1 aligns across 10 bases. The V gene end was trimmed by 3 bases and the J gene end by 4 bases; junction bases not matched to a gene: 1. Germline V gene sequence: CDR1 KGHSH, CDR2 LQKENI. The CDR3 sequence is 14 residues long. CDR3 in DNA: TGTGCCAGCTCACCGACAGGGGGCGCAGATACGCAGTATTTT. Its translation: CASSPTGGADTQYF.

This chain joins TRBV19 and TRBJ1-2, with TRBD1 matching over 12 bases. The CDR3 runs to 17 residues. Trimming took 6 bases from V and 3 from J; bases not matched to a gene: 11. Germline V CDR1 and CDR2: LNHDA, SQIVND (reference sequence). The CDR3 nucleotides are TGTGCCAGTAGGCCACCGGGACAGGGGGCGCGGGACTATGGCTACACCTTC. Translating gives CASRPPGQGARDYGYTF.

The DNA of the CDR3 is TGTGCCAGCAGCTTGACCGGGGAGCCCGGGGGCGGGGAGCTGTTTTTT. The encoded protein is CASSLTGEPGGGELFF. The V call is TRBV5-6, the J call TRBJ2-2, with D possibly TRBD2 on 6 matching bases. This CDR3 is 16 amino acids long. In germline, CDR1 is SGHDT, CDR2 YYEEEE. Trimming stripped 1 base from V and 7 bases from J, with 17 bases between.

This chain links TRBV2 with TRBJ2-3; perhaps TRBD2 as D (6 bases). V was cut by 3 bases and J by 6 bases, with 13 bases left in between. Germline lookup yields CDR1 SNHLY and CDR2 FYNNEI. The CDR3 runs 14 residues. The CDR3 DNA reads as TGTGCCAGCAGTGATGGCGCTGGAGGGGATACGCAGTATTTT. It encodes CASSDGAGGDTQYF.

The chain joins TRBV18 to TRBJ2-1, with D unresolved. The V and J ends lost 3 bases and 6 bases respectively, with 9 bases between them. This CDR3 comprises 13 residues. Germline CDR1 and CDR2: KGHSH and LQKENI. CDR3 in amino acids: CASSPLDGNEQFF. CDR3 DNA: TGTGCCAGCTCACCCCTGGACGGCAATGAGCAGTTCTTC.

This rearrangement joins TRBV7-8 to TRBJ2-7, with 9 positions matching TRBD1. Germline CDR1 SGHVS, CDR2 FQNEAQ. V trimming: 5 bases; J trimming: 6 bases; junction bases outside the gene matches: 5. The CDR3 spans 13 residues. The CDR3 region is CASSLKTGGEQYF. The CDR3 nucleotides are TGTGCCAGCAGCCTAAAGACAGGGGGCGAGCAGTACTTC.

The CDR3 sequence is CASRRDSFEAFF. The CDR3 DNA sequence: TGTGCCAGCAGACGGGACAGCTTTGAAGCTTTCTTT. The genes are TRBV7-9 and TRBJ1-1, with TRBD1 identical over 7 bases. J gave up 7 bases and V 6 bases, and 5 bases lay outside the gene matches. The CDR3 extends over 12 amino acids. CDR1 and CDR2 (germline): SEHNR, FQNEAQ (reference sequence).

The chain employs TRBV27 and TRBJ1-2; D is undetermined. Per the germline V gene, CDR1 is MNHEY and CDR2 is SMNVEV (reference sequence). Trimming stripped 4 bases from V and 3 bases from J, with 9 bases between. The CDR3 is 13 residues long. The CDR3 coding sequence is TGTGCCAGCAGTTCTCTCACCTACTATGGCTACACCTTC. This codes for CASSSLTYYGYTF.

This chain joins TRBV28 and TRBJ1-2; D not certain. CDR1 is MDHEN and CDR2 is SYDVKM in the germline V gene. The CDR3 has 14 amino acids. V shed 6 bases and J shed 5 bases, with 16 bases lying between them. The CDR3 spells CASRLGSSSYGYTF. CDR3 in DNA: TGTGCCAGCAGACTTGGGTCCTCCTCTTATGGCTACACCTTC.

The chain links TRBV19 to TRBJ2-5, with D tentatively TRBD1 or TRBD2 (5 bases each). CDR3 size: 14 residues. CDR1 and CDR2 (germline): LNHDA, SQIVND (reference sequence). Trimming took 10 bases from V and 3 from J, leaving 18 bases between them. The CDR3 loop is CATRGQDTEETQYF. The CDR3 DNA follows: TGTGCCACGAGAGGGCAGGACACAGAAGAGACCCAGTACTTC.

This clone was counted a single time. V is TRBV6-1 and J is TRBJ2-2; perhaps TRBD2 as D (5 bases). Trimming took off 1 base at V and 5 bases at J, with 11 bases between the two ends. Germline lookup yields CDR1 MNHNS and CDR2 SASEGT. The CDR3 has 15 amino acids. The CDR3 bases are TGTGCCAGCAGTGAAGAGCTAGCAATAACCGGGGAGCTGTTTTTT. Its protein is CASSEELAITGELFF.

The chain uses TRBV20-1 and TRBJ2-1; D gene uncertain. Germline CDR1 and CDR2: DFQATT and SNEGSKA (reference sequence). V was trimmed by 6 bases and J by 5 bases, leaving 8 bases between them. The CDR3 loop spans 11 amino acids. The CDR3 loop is CSANEDNEQFF. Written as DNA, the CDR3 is TGCAGTGCGAACGAAGACAATGAGCAGTTCTTC.

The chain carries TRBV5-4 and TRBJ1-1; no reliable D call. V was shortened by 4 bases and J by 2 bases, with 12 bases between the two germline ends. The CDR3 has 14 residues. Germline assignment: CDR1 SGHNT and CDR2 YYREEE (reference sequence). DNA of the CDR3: TGTGCCAGCAGCGGGAATCGGTTCAACACTGAAGCTTTCTTT. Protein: CASSGNRFNTEAFF.

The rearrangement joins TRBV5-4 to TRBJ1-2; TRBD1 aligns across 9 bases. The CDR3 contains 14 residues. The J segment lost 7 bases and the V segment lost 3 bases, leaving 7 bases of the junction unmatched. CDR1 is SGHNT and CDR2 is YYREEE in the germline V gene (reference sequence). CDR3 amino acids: CASSSPDRGRGYTF. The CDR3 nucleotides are TGTGCCAGCAGCTCGCCGGACAGGGGTCGTGGCTACACCTTC.

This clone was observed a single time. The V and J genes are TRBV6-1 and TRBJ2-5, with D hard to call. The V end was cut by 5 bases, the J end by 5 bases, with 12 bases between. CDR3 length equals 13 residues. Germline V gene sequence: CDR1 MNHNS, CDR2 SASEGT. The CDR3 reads CASSPMFRETQYF. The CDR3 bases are TGTGCCAGCAGTCCCATGTTCCGCGAGACCCAGTACTTC.

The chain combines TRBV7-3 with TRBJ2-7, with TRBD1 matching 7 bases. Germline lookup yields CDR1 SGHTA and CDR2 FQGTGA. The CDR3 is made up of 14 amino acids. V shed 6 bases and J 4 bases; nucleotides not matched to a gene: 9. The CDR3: CASRPSGQVYEQYF. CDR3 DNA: TGTGCCAGCAGACCTTCCGGACAGGTTTACGAGCAGTACTTC.

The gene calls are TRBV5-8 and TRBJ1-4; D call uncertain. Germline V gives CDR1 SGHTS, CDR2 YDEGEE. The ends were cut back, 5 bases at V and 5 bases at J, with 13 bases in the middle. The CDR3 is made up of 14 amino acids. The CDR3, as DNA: TGTGCCAGCAGTCCGGGATTAACGAATGAAAAACTGTTTTTT. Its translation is CASSPGLTNEKLFF.

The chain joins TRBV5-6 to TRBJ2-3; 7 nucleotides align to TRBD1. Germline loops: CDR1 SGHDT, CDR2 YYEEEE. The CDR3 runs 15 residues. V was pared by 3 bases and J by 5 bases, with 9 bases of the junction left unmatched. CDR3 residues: CASSSDRAPRDTQYF. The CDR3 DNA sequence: TGTGCCAGCAGCTCCGACAGGGCCCCCCGAGATACGCAGTATTTT.